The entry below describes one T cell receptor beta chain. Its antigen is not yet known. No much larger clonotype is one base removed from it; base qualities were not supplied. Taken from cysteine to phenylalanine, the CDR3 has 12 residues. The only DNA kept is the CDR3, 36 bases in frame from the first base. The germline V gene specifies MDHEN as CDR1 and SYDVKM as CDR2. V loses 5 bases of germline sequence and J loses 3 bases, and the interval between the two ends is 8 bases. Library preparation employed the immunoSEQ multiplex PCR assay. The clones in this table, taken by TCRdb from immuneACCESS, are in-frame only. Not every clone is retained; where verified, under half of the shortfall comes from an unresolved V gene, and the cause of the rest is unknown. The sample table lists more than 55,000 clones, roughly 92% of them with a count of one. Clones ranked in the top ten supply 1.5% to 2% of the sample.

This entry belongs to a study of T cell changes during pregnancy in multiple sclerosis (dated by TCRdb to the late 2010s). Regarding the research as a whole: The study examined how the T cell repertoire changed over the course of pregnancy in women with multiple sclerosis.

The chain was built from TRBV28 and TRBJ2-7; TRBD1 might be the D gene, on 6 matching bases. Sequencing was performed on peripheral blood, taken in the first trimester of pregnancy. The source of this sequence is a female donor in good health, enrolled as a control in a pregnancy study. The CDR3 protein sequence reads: CASSRDNYEQYF. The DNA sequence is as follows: TGTGCCAGCAGTAGGGACAACTACGAGCAGTACTTC.